This TCR beta chain was recorded in a study of T cell responses to AZD1222 COVID-19 vaccine. Study-level points and caveats: At study baseline, merely more than 5 AZD1222 recipients were seropositive.

About this clone itself: Its antigen remains unknown.

The table came from immunoSEQ multiplex PCR; TCRdb's copy has only in-frame clones and leaves some out. The table lists 120,000 or so clones, around 85% of them singletons. The CDR3 has 15 amino acids. The V and J ends lost 7 bases and 2 bases respectively, with 17 bases between them. Germline V gene data show CDR1 as MNHEY and CDR2 as SVGAGI. The chain combines TRBV6-5 with TRBJ1-2, with a weak D call TRBD1 (6 bases). The sample in question was peripheral blood, obtained on day 0 of AZD1222 vaccination. The TCR sequence derives from an adult in good health. For the CDR3, the DNA is TGTGCCAGCACTAGAACACAGGGCAGGAACTATGGCTACACCTTC. Its translation is CASTRTQGRNYGYTF.